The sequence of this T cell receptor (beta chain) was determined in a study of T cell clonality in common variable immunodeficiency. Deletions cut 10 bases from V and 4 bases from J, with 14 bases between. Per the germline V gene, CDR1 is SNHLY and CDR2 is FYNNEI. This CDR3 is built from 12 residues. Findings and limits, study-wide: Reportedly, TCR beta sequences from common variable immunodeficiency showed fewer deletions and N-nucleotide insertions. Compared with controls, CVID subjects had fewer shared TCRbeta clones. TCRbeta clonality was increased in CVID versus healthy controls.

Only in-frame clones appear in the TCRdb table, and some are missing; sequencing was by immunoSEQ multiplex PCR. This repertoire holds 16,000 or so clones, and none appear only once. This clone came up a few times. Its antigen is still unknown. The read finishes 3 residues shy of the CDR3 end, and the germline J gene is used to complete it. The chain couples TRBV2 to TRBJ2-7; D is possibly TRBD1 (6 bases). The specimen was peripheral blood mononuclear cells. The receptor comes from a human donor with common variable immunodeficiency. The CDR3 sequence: CATEKQGYEQYF. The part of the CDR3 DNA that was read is TGTGCCACGGAAAAACAGGGATACGAG.